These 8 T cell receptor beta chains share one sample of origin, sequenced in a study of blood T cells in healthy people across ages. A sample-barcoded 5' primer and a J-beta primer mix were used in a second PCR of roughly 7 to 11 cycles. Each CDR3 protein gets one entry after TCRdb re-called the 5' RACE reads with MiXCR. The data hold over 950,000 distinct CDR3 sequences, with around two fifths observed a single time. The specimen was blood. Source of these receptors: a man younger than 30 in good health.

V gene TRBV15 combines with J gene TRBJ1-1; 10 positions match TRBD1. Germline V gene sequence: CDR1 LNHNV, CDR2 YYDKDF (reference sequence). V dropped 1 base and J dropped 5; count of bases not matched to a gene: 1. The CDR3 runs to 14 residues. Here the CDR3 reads CATSRGQGATEAFF. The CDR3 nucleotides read TGTGCCACCAGCAGAGGACAGGGGGCGACTGAAGCTTTCTTT. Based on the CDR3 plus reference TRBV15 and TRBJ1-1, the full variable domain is DAMVIQNPRYQVTQFGKPVTLSCSQTLNHNVMYWYQQKSSQAPKLLFHYYDKDFNNEADTPDNFQSRRPNTSFCFLDIRSPGLGDTAMYLCATSRGQGATEAFFGQGTRLTVV.

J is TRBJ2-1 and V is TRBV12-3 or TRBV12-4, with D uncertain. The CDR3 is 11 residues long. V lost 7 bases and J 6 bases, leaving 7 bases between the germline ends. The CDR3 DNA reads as TGTGCCAGCACGAAGACCAATGAGCAGTTCTTC. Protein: CASTKTNEQFF.

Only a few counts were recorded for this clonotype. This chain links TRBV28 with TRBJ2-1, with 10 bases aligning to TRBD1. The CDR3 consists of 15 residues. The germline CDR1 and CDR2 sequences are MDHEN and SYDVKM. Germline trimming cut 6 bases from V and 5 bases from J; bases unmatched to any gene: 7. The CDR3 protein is CASSPGTGDHNEQFF. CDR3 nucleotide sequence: TGTGCCAGCAGCCCCGGGACAGGGGACCACAATGAGCAGTTCTTC.

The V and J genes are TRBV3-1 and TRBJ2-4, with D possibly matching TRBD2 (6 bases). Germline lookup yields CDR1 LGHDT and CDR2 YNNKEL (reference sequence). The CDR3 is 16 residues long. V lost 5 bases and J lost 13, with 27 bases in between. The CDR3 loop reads CASSTRASGPGDEQYF. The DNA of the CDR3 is TGTGCCAGCAGCACCAGGGCCAGCGGGCCCGGGGATGAGCAGTACTTC.

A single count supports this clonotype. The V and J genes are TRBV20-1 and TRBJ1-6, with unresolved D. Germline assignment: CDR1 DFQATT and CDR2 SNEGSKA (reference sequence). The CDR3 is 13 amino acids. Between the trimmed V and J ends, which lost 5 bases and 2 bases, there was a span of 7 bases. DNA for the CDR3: TGCAGTGCTGGCGGTACCTATAATTCACCCCTCCACTTT. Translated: CSAGGTYNSPLHF.

The CDR3 DNA reads TGTGCCAGCAGCGACCCCGGAACGGGTAAAAACACCGGGGAGCTGTTTTTT. Protein product: CASSDPGTGKNTGELFF. The rearrangement links TRBV9 to TRBJ2-2; D call uncertain. V was cut by 3 bases and J by 2 bases, with 17 bases left in between. Germline-derived CDR1 and CDR2 are SGDLS and YYNGEE. The CDR3 runs 17 residues.

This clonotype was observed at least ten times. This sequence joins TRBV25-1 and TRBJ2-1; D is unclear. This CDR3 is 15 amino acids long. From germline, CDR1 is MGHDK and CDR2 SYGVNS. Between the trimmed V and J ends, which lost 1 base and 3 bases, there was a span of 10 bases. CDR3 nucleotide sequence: TGTGCCAGCAGTGAATTTAGGTCTCACTACAATGAGCAGTTCTTC. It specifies CASSEFRSHYNEQFF. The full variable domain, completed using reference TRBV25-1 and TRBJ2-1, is EADIYQTPRYLVIGTGKKITLECSQTMGHDKMYWYQQDPGMELHLIHYSYGVNSTEKGDLSSESTVSRIRTEHFPLTLESARPSHTSQYLCASSEFRSHYNEQFFGPGTRLTVL.

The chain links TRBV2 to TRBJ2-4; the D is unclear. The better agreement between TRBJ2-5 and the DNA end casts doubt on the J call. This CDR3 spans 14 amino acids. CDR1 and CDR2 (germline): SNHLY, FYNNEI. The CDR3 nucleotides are TGTGCCAGCAGCGACGGACCTAACGAGGAGACCCAGTACTTC. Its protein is CASSDGPNEETQYF.